A selection of T cell receptor beta chains follows, all from one sample in a study of T-cell reconstitution after alpha-beta-depleted transplantation in children. One entry per CDR3 protein results from TCRdb running MiXCR on the PCR reads. The sample consists of over 90,000 distinct CDR3 sequences, around 6% of them appearing once. The sequencing here drew on PBMCs, mostly from graft donor cells, taken 60 days after TCRalphabeta/CD19-depleted stem cell transplant. The receptors derive from a female patient between 2 and 15 years old who had a stem cell transplant for Fanconi anemia, so the T cells may come from the graft donor. Each CDR3 is given with its conserved first and last residue. The order of the fields is V gene, clone size, J gene, D gene, CDR3 length, CDR3 DNA, CDR3 protein. A D gene is named only where the DNA matches it firmly. The size entry is marked missing in some rows and otherwise reads once, few, many or a size class.

TRBV24-1,many,TRBJ2-2,.,17,TGTGCCACCAGTGACTCTAGGACAGCTACGAACACCGGGGAGCTGTTTTTT,CATSDSRTATNTGELFF
TRBV7-2,many,TRBJ1-2,.,14,TGTGCCAGCAGCTTTCGGTCATCGGCAAATGGCTACACCTTC,CASSFRSSANGYTF
TRBV19,few,TRBJ1-2,.,12,TGTGCCAGTAGTTTCTCGAACTATGGCTACACCTTC,CASSFSNYGYTF
TRBV20-1,.,TRBJ1-5,TRBD1,16,TGCTGTGCCGACGGACAGGGAAGGAATAGCAATCAGCCCCAGCATTTT,CCADGQGRNSNQPQHF
TRBV7-9,few,TRBJ2-7,.,16,TGTGCCAGCAGTCAGAGGTGGGGGGGCGCAAGAAACGAGCAGTACTTC,CASSQRWGGARNEQYF
TRBV2,many,TRBJ1-5,.,11,TGTGCCAGCAGAATGGGTCAGCCCCAGCATTTT,CASRMGQPQHF
TRBV5-6,.,TRBJ1-2,.,14,TGTGCCAGCAGCTCGAGGGCAAAACCCTATGGCTACACCTTC,CASSSRAKPYGYTF
TRBV27,many,TRBJ2-1,.,17,TGTGCCAGCAGTAAAACAGGGACCCTTAGCTCCTACAATGAGCAGTTCTTC,CASSKTGTLSSYNEQFF
TRBV5-1,few,TRBJ1-5,.,15,TGCGCCAGCAGCTTGGCGGGGGCGGCCAATCAGCCCCAGCATTTT,CASSLAGAANQPQHF
TRBV7-2,few,TRBJ2-1,.,16,TGTGCCAGCAGCTTAGTGGGGGGTCCCTCCTACAATGAGCAGTTCTTC,CASSLVGGPSYNEQFF
TRBV14,many,TRBJ2-1,.,13,TGTGCCAGCAGCCAACTGGACGGGAATGAGCAGTTCTTC,CASSQLDGNEQFF
TRBV5-1,many,TRBJ2-1,.,12,TGCGCCAGCAGCTTGGAGGGCTATGAGCAGTTCTTC,CASSLEGYEQFF
TRBV7-2,many,TRBJ2-1,TRBD2,15,TGTGCCAGCAGCTTATCTTCGGGACTAGCGGAAGAACAGTTCTTC,CASSLSSGLAEEQFF
TRBV7-8,.,TRBJ2-5,.,14,TGTGCCAGCAGCTTAGCCAAGATTCGGGAGACCCAGTACTTC,CASSLAKIRETQYF
TRBV5-6,many,TRBJ1-1,.,13,TGTGCCAGCAGTTTGCCCTCTGGCACTGAAGCTTTCTTT,CASSLPSGTEAFF
TRBV18,.,TRBJ1-1,.,14,TGTGCCAGCTCACCTTCGCAGGCTAACACTGAAGCTTTCTTT,CASSPSQANTEAFF
TRBV28,many,TRBJ1-5,.,12,TGTGCCAGCAAAGCCGTTTTTCAGCCCCAGCATTTT,CASKAVFQPQHF
TRBV20-1,.,TRBJ2-2,.,13,TGCAGTGTTGCGCGGGTGAACACCGGGGAGCTGTTTTTT,CSVARVNTGELFF
TRBV24-1,many,TRBJ2-1,.,13,TGTGCCACCAGTGATCTTAGCGCAGACCAGGAGTTCTTC,CATSDLSADQEFF
TRBV20-1,many,TRBJ2-2,TRBD2,15,TGCAGTGCTAGCCGCGGGAGCGCGAACACCGGGGAGCTGTTTTTT,CSASRGSANTGELFF
TRBV6-5,many,TRBJ2-6,.,14,TGTGCCAGCGGGGGGCCTTCTGGGGCCAACGTCCTGACTTTC,CASGGPSGANVLTF
TRBV5-1,many,TRBJ2-5,TRBD2,14,TGCGCCAGCAGCTTGTGGGGGGGGCAAGAGACCCAGTACTTC,CASSLWGGQETQYF
TRBV5-1,.,TRBJ2-7,.,17,TGCGCCAGCAGCCTGAGGGTCAGCGGGCTGAGCTCCTACGAGCAGTACTTC,CASSLRVSGLSSYEQYF
TRBV28,many,TRBJ2-5,TRBD2,16,TGTGCCAGCAGTGCCTACCGACTAGCGGGACGAGAGACCCAGTACTTC,CASSAYRLAGRETQYF
TRBV14,few,TRBJ2-4,.,15,TGTGCCAGCAGCCACGGGACTCTGGGGGGAAACATTCAGTACTTC,CASSHGTLGGNIQYF
TRBV5-1,many,TRBJ1-1,.,13,TGCGCCAGCAGTGTCCAAACAAACACTGAAGCTTTCTTT,CASSVQTNTEAFF
TRBV5-1,many,TRBJ1-6,.,14,TGCGCCAGCAGCTTCCAGGGAGGAGATTCACCCCTCCACTTT,CASSFQGGDSPLHF
TRBV28,many,TRBJ2-5,.,12,TGTGCCAGCAGCGAAGTTTGGAAGACCCAGTACTTC,CASSEVWKTQYF
TRBV7-3,many,TRBJ2-2,TRBD2,16,TGTGCCAGCAGCGCCTCTGCGGGGGGGCGGTCCGGGGAGCTGTTTTTT,CASSASAGGRSGELFF
TRBV20-1,few,TRBJ2-5,.,15,TGCAGTGCTAGAACTGGGTTCGGGAGTGGAGAGACCCAGTACTTC,CSARTGFGSGETQYF
TRBV2,many,TRBJ2-1,TRBD1,15,TGTGCCAGCAGTCCCCGGACAGGCGATACGGATGAGCAGTTCTTC,CASSPRTGDTDEQFF
TRBV7-9,many,TRBJ2-1,.,12,TGTGCCAGCAGCTTAGATAATCGTCTTCAGTTCTTC,CASSLDNRLQFF
TRBV7-9,many,TRBJ1-1,.,13,TGTGCCAGCAGCTACGGGGGGACCACTGAAGCTTTCTTT,CASSYGGTTEAFF
TRBV12-3/TRBV12-4,many,TRBJ2-1,TRBD2,17,TGTGCCAGCAGTCCCTCTCGTGGTCGGGGGGGCATGGATGAGCAGTTCTTC,CASSPSRGRGGMDEQFF
TRBV10-3,many,TRBJ2-1,TRBD2,15,TGTGCCATCAGTGAGGCGGGGGGGGCCTACAATGAGCAGTTCTTC,CAISEAGGAYNEQFF
TRBV20-1,many,TRBJ2-1,TRBD2,17,TGCAGTGCCCCAAATCGGGGGCTAGCGGGACCCTACAATGAGCAGTTCTTC,CSAPNRGLAGPYNEQFF
TRBV11-2,few,TRBJ1-3,.,15,TGTGCCAGCAGCTCACGCCGGGACTCTGGAAACACCATATATTTT,CASSSRRDSGNTIYF
TRBV30,few,TRBJ1-2,.,14,TGTGCCTGGACCGCCAAGGGGGCTAACTATGGCTACACCTTC,CAWTAKGANYGYTF
TRBV29-1,few,TRBJ2-5,TRBD2,13,TGCAGCGCCCGGGGGGGCGCGCAAGGCGGCCAGTACTTC,CSARGGAQGGQYF
TRBV11-2,many,TRBJ2-4,.,10,TGTGCCAGCAGCGGCCATTCGACTATCTTC,CASSGHSTIF
TRBV6-4,.,TRBJ2-2,TRBD2,13,TGTGCCAGCCGAGGACTAGATTCCGGGGAGCTGTTTTTT,CASRGLDSGELFF
TRBV5-1,many,TRBJ2-3,.,15,TGCGCCAGCAATCTCGCCGGGCCGAGCACAGATACGCAGTATTTT,CASNLAGPSTDTQYF
TRBV7-9,.,TRBJ2-5,.,16,TGTGCCAGCAGCGCGGCGGCCACAGCGCCGGGGGAGACCCAGTACTTC,CASSAAATAPGETQYF
TRBV25-1,.,TRBJ2-7,.,15,TGTGCCAGCAGTGAATACAGGGCCGGAACCTACGAGCAGTACTTC,CASSEYRAGTYEQYF
TRBV12-3/TRBV12-4,few,TRBJ1-3,.,14,TGTGCCAGCAGTTTATTCGGCTCTGGAAACACCATATATTTT,CASSLFGSGNTIYF
TRBV28,many,TRBJ2-3,TRBD2,20,TGTGCCAGCAGTCCCAGTAAAGCGGGAGCTAAGACGTATGGCACAGATACGCAGTATTTT,CASSPSKAGAKTYGTDTQYF
TRBV7-9,few,TRBJ2-5,.,13,TGTGCCAGCAGCTTTGGGCCCAGGGGGACCCAGTACTTC,CASSFGPRGTQYF
TRBV5-4,.,TRBJ2-1,TRBD1,21,TGTGCCAGCAGCTTGGAGTACACTTTCCCGGGACAGACCTACCCATACAATGAGCAGTTCTTC,CASSLEYTFPGQTYPYNEQFF
TRBV7-2,few,TRBJ2-5,.,14,TGTGCCAGCAGCTTAGATCCAGGGTCGGAGACCCAGTACTTC,CASSLDPGSETQYF
TRBV4-2,many,TRBJ1-1,TRBD1,14,TGTGCCAGCAGCCTTAGACAGGGGGGAACTGAAGCTTTCTTT,CASSLRQGGTEAFF
TRBV5-1,few,TRBJ2-2,.,16,TGCGCCAGCAGCGGGGCGGTACAGTTTAACACCGGGGAGCTGTTTTTT,CASSGAVQFNTGELFF
TRBV10-3,few,TRBJ1-5,TRBD1,14,TGTGCCATCAGTGAGCAGACAGGGGATCAGCCCCAGCATTTT,CAISEQTGDQPQHF
TRBV11-2,many,TRBJ2-7,.,15,TGTGCCAGCAGCTTAGGGACCGGGACGTTCTACGAGCAGTACTTC,CASSLGTGTFYEQYF
TRBV11-3,many,TRBJ2-3,.,15,TGTGCCAGCAGCGAACCAAAGGGGGGCAGTGATACGCAGTATTTT,CASSEPKGGSDTQYF